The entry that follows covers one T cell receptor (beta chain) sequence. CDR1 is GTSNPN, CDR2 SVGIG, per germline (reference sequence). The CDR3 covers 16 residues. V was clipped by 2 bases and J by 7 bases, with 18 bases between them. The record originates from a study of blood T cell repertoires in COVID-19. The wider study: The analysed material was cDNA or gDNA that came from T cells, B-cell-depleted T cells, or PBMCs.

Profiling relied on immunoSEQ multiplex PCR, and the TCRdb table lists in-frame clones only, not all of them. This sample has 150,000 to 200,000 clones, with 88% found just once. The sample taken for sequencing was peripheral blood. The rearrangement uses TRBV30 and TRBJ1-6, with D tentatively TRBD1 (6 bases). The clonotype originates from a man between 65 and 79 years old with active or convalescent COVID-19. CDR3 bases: TGTGCCTGGAGTCCCGGTCAGGGACAAGCGAATTCACCCCTCCACTTT. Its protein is CAWSPGQGQANSPLHF.